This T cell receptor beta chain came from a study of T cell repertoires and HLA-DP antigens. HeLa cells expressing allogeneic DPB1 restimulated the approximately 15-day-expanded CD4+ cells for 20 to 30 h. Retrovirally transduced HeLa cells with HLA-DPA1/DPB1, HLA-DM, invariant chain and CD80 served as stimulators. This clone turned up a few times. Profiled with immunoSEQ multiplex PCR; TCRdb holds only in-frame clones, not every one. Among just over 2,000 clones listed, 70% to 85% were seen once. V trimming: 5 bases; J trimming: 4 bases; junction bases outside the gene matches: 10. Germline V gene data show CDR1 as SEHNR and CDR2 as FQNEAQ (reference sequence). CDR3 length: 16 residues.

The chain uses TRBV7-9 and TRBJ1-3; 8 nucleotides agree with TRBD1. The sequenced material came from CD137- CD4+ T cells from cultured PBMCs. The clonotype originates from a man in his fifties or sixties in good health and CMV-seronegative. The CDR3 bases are TGTGCCAGCAGCCGCTACCAGACAGGGGTAGGAAACACCATATATTTT. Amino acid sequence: CASSRYQTGVGNTIYF.